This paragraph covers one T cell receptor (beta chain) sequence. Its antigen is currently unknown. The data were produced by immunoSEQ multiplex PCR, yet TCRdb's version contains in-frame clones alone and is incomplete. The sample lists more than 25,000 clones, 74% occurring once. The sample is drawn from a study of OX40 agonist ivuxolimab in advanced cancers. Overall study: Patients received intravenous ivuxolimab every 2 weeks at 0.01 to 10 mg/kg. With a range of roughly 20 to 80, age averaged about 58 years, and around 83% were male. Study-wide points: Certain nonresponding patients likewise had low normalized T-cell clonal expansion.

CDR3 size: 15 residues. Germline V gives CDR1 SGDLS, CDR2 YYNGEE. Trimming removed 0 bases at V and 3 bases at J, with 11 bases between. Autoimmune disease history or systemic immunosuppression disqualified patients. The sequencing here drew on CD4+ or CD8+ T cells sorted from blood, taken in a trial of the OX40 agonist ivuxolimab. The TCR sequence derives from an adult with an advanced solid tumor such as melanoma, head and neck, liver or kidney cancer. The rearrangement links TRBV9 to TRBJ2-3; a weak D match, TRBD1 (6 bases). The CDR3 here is CASSVVQGRTDTQYF. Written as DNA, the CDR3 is TGTGCCAGCAGCGTAGTTCAGGGGCGGACAGATACGCAGTATTTT.